These 8 T cell receptor beta chains share one sample of origin, sequenced in a study of blood T cell repertoires in COVID-19. Method: immunoSEQ multiplex PCR; TCRdb's copy keeps in-frame clones and lacks some. This table has tens of thousands of clones, roughly 73% appearing once. The sequencing sample was made of peripheral blood. The receptors were gathered from a woman between 65 and 79 years old with acute or convalescent COVID-19.

This chain links TRBV28 with TRBJ2-5, with 11 bases fitting TRBD2. Unmatched junction bases numbered 5, after V lost 0 bases and J lost 2 bases. This CDR3 has 17 residues. Germline V gene sequence: CDR1 MDHEN, CDR2 SYDVKM. The CDR3 is CASSLWRLAGGQETQYF. The CDR3 DNA reads TGTGCCAGCAGTTTATGGCGGCTAGCGGGGGGACAAGAGACCCAGTACTTC.

This rearrangement joins TRBV16 to TRBJ2-2; TRBD1 matches at 7 bases. Germline lookup yields CDR1 KGHSY and CDR2 FQNENV. The CDR3 spans 19 residues. J gave up 5 bases and V 3 bases, and 18 bases lay outside the gene matches. CDR3 bases: TGTGCCAGCAGCCAGGGGGCCGACAGGGAATCGTTGGGGACCGGGGAGCTGTTTTTT. It is translated as CASSQGADRESLGTGELFF.

The rearrangement uses TRBV5-1 and TRBJ2-5; TRBD1 might be the D (6 bases). Trimming stripped 0 bases from V and 4 bases from J, with 10 bases between. Germline V gives CDR1 SGHRS, CDR2 YFSETQ. The CDR3 extends over 14 amino acids. CDR3 DNA: TGCGCCAGCAGCTTGGTGCCAGGGGTAGAGACCCAGTACTTC. Translated: CASSLVPGVETQYF.

The chain carries TRBV5-1 and TRBJ1-4; 7 bases agree with TRBD1. Germline V CDR1 and CDR2: SGHRS, YFSETQ. V lost 0 bases to trimming and J lost 4 bases; unmatched junction nucleotides: 3. This CDR3 contains 15 residues. The CDR3 loop reads CASSLGQGVNEKLFF. The CDR3 DNA sequence: TGCGCCAGCAGCTTGGGACAGGGAGTTAATGAAAAACTGTTTTTT.

This chain connects TRBV6-2 or TRBV6-3 to TRBJ2-3; TRBD2 matches 10 bases. This CDR3 region has 12 residues. V lost 5 bases and J lost 8; bases outside the gene matches: 1. The germline CDR1 and CDR2 sequences are MNHEY and SVGEGT. CDR3 sequence (DNA): TGTGCCAGCAGTGAGCGGGGGGGTACGCAGTATTTT. Translating it yields CASSERGGTQYF.

The chain has TRBV5-1 and TRBJ2-3; tentatively, D is TRBD2 (5 bases). Germline-derived CDR1 and CDR2 are SGHRS and YFSETQ. The V end was cut by 0 bases, the J end by 2 bases, with 7 bases between. This CDR3 is built from 14 residues. For the CDR3, the DNA is TGCGCCAGCAGCTTGGAGGGAGACACAGATACGCAGTATTTT. It translates to CASSLEGDTDTQYF.

This sequence joins TRBV19 and TRBJ2-7, with 13 nucleotides matching TRBD2. Germline V gene sequence: CDR1 LNHDA, CDR2 SQIVND (reference sequence). Trimming at V came to 5 bases and at J to 7 bases, leaving 5 bases not matched to a gene. There are 14 residues in the CDR3. The DNA of the CDR3 is TGTGCCAGTAGTCTCGGACTAGCGGGGGATGAGCAGTACTTC. This sequence encodes CASSLGLAGDEQYF.

In DNA form, the CDR3 reads TGTGCCTGGAGTTGGACAAACCAAGGAAACACCATATATTTT. Protein sequence: CAWSWTNQGNTIYF. The genes are TRBV30 and TRBJ1-3, with a weak D call TRBD1 (5 bases). Trimming took off 2 bases at V and 4 bases at J, with 12 bases between the two ends. The length of the CDR3 is 14 residues. Germline loops: CDR1 GTSNPN, CDR2 SVGIG (reference sequence).